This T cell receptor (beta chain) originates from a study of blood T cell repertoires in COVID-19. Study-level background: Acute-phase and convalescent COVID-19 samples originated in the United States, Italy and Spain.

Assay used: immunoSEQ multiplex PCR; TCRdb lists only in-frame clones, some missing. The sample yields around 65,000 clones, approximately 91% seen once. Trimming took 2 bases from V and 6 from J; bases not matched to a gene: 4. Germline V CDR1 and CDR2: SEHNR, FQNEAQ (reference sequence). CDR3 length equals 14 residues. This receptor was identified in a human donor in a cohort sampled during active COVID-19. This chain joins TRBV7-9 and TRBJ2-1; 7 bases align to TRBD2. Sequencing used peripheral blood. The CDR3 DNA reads TGTGCCAGCAGCTTATGGCGGGAGAGCAATGAGCAGTTCTTC. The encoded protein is CASSLWRESNEQFF.